The rows below give T cell receptor beta chains drawn from one sample of a study of T cells in Graves' hyperthyroidism and ophthalmopathy. TCRdb re-derived calls from the multiplex PCR reads in MiXCR, one entry per CDR3 protein. The table has 600,000 to 850,000 distinct CDR3 sequences, roughly a sixth seen once; the top ten hold about a sixth. The sequenced material came from blood. The receptors come from a woman between 50 and 59 years old with Graves' hyperthyroidism that later progressed to Graves' ophthalmopathy. CDR3s include the opening cysteine and the closing phenylalanine or tryptophan. D genes are given only for firm matches. The size field is filled for only some rows; it gives once, few, many or a size class.

clone size	V gene	J gene	D gene	CDR3 protein	CDR3 DNA
.	TRBV6-6	TRBJ1-1	.	CASSYSRAGGNTEAFF	TGTGCCAGCAGTTACTCGAGAGCGGGTGGGAACACTGAAGCTTTCTTT
few	TRBV12-3/TRBV12-4	TRBJ1-6	TRBD1	CASKTGGAGNSPLHF	TGTGCCAGCAAAACAGGGGGCGCGGGAAATTCACCCCTCCACTTT
many	TRBV5-1	TRBJ2-1	TRBD2	CASSPNPTSGGAHEQFF	TGCGCCAGCAGCCCCAACCCAACTAGCGGGGGGGCACATGAGCAGTTCTTC
many	TRBV24-1	TRBJ2-2	TRBD1	CATRDRMNTGELFF	TGTGCCACCCGGGACAGGATGAACACCGGGGAGCTGTTTTTT
many	TRBV12-5	TRBJ1-5	.	CASGLGDPRPGPNQPQHF	TGTGCTAGTGGTTTGGGAGACCCGCGCCCGGGTCCAAATCAGCCCCAGCATTTT
once	TRBV19	TRBJ2-5	TRBD1	CASSIWDRVAETQYF	TGTGCCAGTAGTATTTGGGACAGGGTAGCGGAGACCCAGTACTTC
few	TRBV3-1	TRBJ1-6	.	CASSQDLRGSPLHF	TGTGCCAGCAGCCAAGATCTGCGGGGTTCACCCCTCCACTTT
.	TRBV16	TRBJ1-5	.	CASSQRGEQPQHF	TGTGCCAGCAGCCAAAGAGGGGAGCAGCCCCAGCATTTT
many	TRBV27	TRBJ2-1	TRBD2	CASSLAGGSLGEQFF	TGTGCCAGCAGTTTAGCGGGGGGATCCTTGGGTGAGCAGTTCTTC
.	TRBV29-1	TRBJ1-2	.	CSVEDGGALSYGYTF	TGCAGCGTTGAAGACGGGGGGGCTCTTAGCTATGGCTACACCTTC
few	TRBV9	TRBJ1-2	.	CASSVEHVNYGYTF	TGTGCCAGCAGCGTAGAACATGTGAACTATGGCTACACCTTC
many	TRBV2	TRBJ1-2	TRBD1	CARPGTGSNYGYTF	TGTGCCCGACCGGGGACAGGGTCTAACTATGGCTACACCTTC